Presented here are 20 T cell receptor beta chains from one specimen sequenced in a study of human T cells and chemical hapten exposure (dated by TCRdb to the early 2020s). Taken with the paper, the label for time point translates to: patch test 3, about 24 weeks after DPC sensitization. The meaning of the sample's treatment or condition label: therapeutic diphenylcyclopropenone sensitization with weekly scalp DPC. Total RNA was isolated from unfractionated whole blood collected in Tempus Blood RNA tubes. Libraries were constructed by RACE. For sequencing, a NextSeq 500 was employed. TCRdb cleaned the public reads at Q25 with fastp, built clones with MiXCR and kept in-frame beta chains. Every distinct CDR3 protein forms one entry, paired with its most common genes and DNA. Present in this sample are some 36,000 distinct CDR3 sequences, 8% to 9.5% of which were seen just once. 26% of the sample comes from the top ten.

The sample was whole blood, taken in connection with sensitization to the hapten diphenylcyclopropenone (DPC). The receptors come from a man aged 45-60 years with alopecia areata. Some clones in this sample may be carry-over from other donors' samples.

This clonotype occurred many times. The J gene is TRBJ1-5, the V gene TRBV9, with 10 bases lining up with TRBD1. The germline CDR1 and CDR2 sequences are SGDLS and YYNGEE. CDR3 length: 14 residues. The J segment lost 6 bases and the V segment lost 4 bases, leaving 4 bases of the junction unmatched. CDR3 in amino acids: CASSLGQGFQPQHF. CDR3 bases: TGTGCCAGCAGCCTGGGACAGGGGTTTCAGCCCCAGCATTTT.

Only a few counts were recorded for this clonotype. The chain recombines TRBV7-3 with TRBJ2-7; D might be TRBD2 (6 bases). The V gene's germline CDR1 is SGHTA and CDR2 FQGTGA. This CDR3 comprises 13 residues. Trimming removed 4 bases from V and 0 bases from J, with 7 bases in between. CDR3 loop: CASSWDSSYEQYF. CDR3 bases: TGTGCCAGCAGCTGGGACTCCTCCTACGAGCAGTACTTC.

This clonotype appeared many times. V usage is TRBV3-1 and J usage is TRBJ2-4, with 9 bases aligning to TRBD2. Looked up from germline, CDR1 is LGHDT and CDR2 is YNNKEL (reference sequence). Losses at the gene ends were 0 bases for V and 4 bases for J; bases not matched to a gene: 7. The CDR3 runs to 17 residues. This CDR3 is CASSQDSGLAEKNIQYF. DNA for the CDR3: TGTGCCAGCAGCCAAGATTCGGGACTAGCAGAGAAAAACATTCAGTACTTC.

This sequence joins TRBV11-3 and TRBJ2-1; D gene ambiguous. Germline loops: CDR1 SGHNT, CDR2 YENEEA. The V end lost 0 bases, the J end lost 8 bases, and 14 bases lay between the germline ends. This CDR3 region has 15 residues. The CDR3 is CASSLESRAQDEQFF. DNA for the CDR3: TGTGCCAGCAGCTTAGAGAGCCGGGCTCAGGATGAGCAGTTCTTC.

At least ten counts were recorded for this clonotype. V usage is TRBV2 and J usage is TRBJ2-3, with TRBD2 as a possible D gene (6 bases). CDR3 length: 14 amino acids. Germline values: CDR1 SNHLY, CDR2 FYNNEI. V was pared by 6 bases and J by 0 bases, with 10 bases between. In nucleotides, the CDR3 is TGTGCCAGCAGGGGCGGGACTAGCACAGATACGCAGTATTTT. Protein sequence: CASRGGTSTDTQYF.

The chain uses TRBV20-1 and TRBJ2-7; 10 positions match TRBD2. The CDR3 extends over 14 amino acids. The trim removed 6 bases at V and 2 bases at J, leaving 7 bases unmatched. Germline CDR1 and CDR2: DFQATT and SNEGSKA (reference sequence). The CDR3 region has the DNA TGCAGTGCGGCAGGGACTAGCGAAGCCTACGAGCAGTACTTC. It encodes CSAAGTSEAYEQYF.

This clonotype showed up many times. One end of the junction varies from germline; a read error may be responsible. The V call is TRBV20-1, the J call TRBJ2-1; TRBD2 matches at 9 bases. The CDR3 runs 15 residues. Per germline, CDR1 DFQATT and CDR2 SNEGSKA (reference sequence). The CDR3 here is CSARDPLAGYNEQFF. In DNA, the CDR3 is TGCAGTGCCAGAGATCCACTAGCGGGCTACAATGAGCAGTTCTTC.

This clonotype was seen only a few times. V usage is TRBV29-1 and J usage is TRBJ2-3, with 8 positions matching TRBD2. Germline lookup yields CDR1 SQVTM and CDR2 ANQGSEA. V lost 0 bases, J lost 1 base, and 0 bases stayed unmatched. This CDR3 is 14 amino acids long. The chain's CDR3 is CSVEDGRGTDTQYF. The CDR3, as DNA: TGCAGCGTTGAAGACGGGAGGGGCACAGATACGCAGTATTTT.

The rearrangement links TRBV6-4 to TRBJ2-2, with TRBD1 matching 9 bases. This CDR3 is built from 17 residues. Germline V gene sequence: CDR1 MRHNA, CDR2 SNTAGT. Germline trimming cut 1 base from V and 4 bases from J; bases unmatched to any gene: 7. CDR3 sequence: CASSDFPGQGTTGELFF. DNA of the CDR3: TGTGCCAGCAGTGACTTTCCCGGACAGGGGACCACCGGGGAGCTGTTTTTT.

This clonotype was found a few times. This rearrangement joins TRBV18 to TRBJ1-4, with no clear D. CDR3 size: 13 residues. V was clipped by 4 bases and J by 6 bases, with 9 bases between them. Germline V gives CDR1 KGHSH, CDR2 LQKENI. The CDR3 here is CASSRIRDEKLFF. The CDR3 DNA sequence: TGTGCCAGCTCACGCATAAGGGATGAAAAACTGTTTTTT.

The chain uses TRBV6-2 or TRBV6-3 and TRBJ2-5; perhaps TRBD1 as D (6 bases). V was trimmed by 6 bases and J by 6 bases, leaving 14 bases between them. There are 13 residues in the CDR3. Germline assignment: CDR1 MNHEY and CDR2 SVGEGT. CDR3 bases: TGTGCCAGCAGCAGGGGTCCCGGACAGACCCAGTACTTC. Translated: CASSRGPGQTQYF.

In nucleotides, the CDR3 is TGTGCCAGCAGCCAAATAGCGGGACCAGGGGCAGATACGCAGTATTTT. Translation: CASSQIAGPGADTQYF. The chain links TRBV4-2 to TRBJ2-3, with TRBD2 matching 8 bases. CDR3 length: 16 amino acids. Germline values: CDR1 LGHNA, CDR2 YNFKEQ. The V and J ends lost 2 bases and 4 bases, in that order; junction bases with no gene match: 8.

This clonotype was recorded many times. The chain has TRBV28 and TRBJ1-1, with 7 nucleotides matching TRBD1. The CDR3 spans 14 residues. With 8 bases clipped from V and 1 base from J, the junction kept 7 bases outside the gene matches. Germline loops: CDR1 MDHEN, CDR2 SYDVKM. The CDR3 protein is CASSIGGKNTEAFF. Here the CDR3 DNA reads TGTGCCAGCTCAATAGGGGGCAAGAACACTGAAGCTTTCTTT.

There are a few counts of this clonotype. The J gene is TRBJ1-6, the V gene TRBV7-2; D is undetermined. Germline CDR1 reads SGHTA; CDR2 reads FQGNSA. Trimming pared 3 bases from V and 7 bases from J, leaving 10 bases between. This CDR3 has 14 amino acids. The CDR3 coding sequence is TGTGCCAGCAGCTTTAGGACGGGGAATTCACCCCTCCACTTT. Translating gives CASSFRTGNSPLHF.

This clonotype appeared a few times. The chain has TRBV12-3 or TRBV12-4 and TRBJ1-2, with no clear D. The CDR3 consists of 12 residues. V lost 9 bases to trimming and J lost 2 bases, with 10 bases between them. CDR3 protein: CASLGVNYGYTF. The CDR3 nucleotides are TGTGCCAGTCTCGGGGTCAACTATGGCTACACCTTC.

The sample holds a few counts of this clonotype. The chain is built from TRBV12-3 or TRBV12-4 and TRBJ2-1, with 10 bases matching TRBD2. Germline trimming cut 7 bases from V and 8 bases from J; bases unmatched to any gene: 8. The CDR3 covers 14 residues. CDR3 protein: CASTLLAGVDEQFF. Here the CDR3 DNA reads TGTGCCAGCACCCTCCTAGCGGGAGTCGATGAGCAGTTCTTC.

V gene TRBV3-1 combines with J gene TRBJ2-7; 8 bases align to TRBD1. The CDR3 extends over 14 amino acids. Per the germline V gene, CDR1 is LGHDT and CDR2 is YNNKEL (reference sequence). V was clipped by 3 bases and J by 3 bases; unmatched bases: 4. In DNA, the CDR3 is TGTGCCAGCAGCCAGAATACAGGGGGCTACGAGCAGTACTTC. It translates to CASSQNTGGYEQYF.

The table lists this clonotype with many counts. The V gene is TRBV29-1, the J gene TRBJ2-1; weak D call: TRBD1 (6 bases). V lost 3 bases to trimming and J lost 15 bases, with 18 bases between them. Germline V gene lookup returns CDR1 SQVTM and CDR2 ANQGSEA. The CDR3 has 12 amino acids. In nucleotides, the CDR3 is TGCAGCGTTGATCCGGGACACGTTCGTCGGTTCTTC. Amino acids: CSVDPGHVRRFF.

This chain links TRBV6-6 with TRBJ2-2, with a weak D call TRBD1 (6 bases). Trimming removed 10 bases at V and 7 bases at J, with 10 bases between. The CDR3 covers 11 residues. Germline V gene data show CDR1 as MNHNY and CDR2 as SVGAGI (reference sequence). DNA of the CDR3: TGTGCCACTAAGGGGGACGGGGAGCTGTTTTTT. This codes for CATKGDGELFF.

This clonotype was detected ten times or more. The chain joins TRBV7-2 to TRBJ2-5, with 7 bases identical to TRBD1. This CDR3 has 15 amino acids. V was pared by 8 bases and J by 1 base, with 10 bases of the junction left unmatched. Germline-derived CDR1 and CDR2 are SGHTA and FQGNSA. CDR3 DNA: TGTGCCAGCGGCCCGGGACAGTGGGCCCAAGAGACCCAGTACTTC. This encodes CASGPGQWAQETQYF.